This TCR beta chain was recovered during a study of somatic mutations in cytotoxic T cells in rheumatoid arthritis. Positive magnetic bead selection separated CD4+ and CD8+ cells, and flow cytometry confirmed purity. Trimming removed 0 bases at V and 4 bases at J, with 23 bases between. The germline V gene has CDR1 SGDLS and CDR2 YYNGEE. This CDR3 has 20 amino acids. The data were produced by immunoSEQ multiplex PCR, yet TCRdb's version contains in-frame clones alone and is incomplete. The sample lists about 30,000 clones, 82% occurring once. The V call is TRBV9, the J call TRBJ2-6, with D possibly being TRBD1 or TRBD2 (5 bases each). The specimen was CD8+ T cells sorted from blood. The clonotype was recovered from an adult with rheumatoid arthritis. CDR3 coding DNA: TGTGCCAGCAGCGTAGCCTTAAGAAGGATGGGGGAAGAAGGGGCCAACGTCCTGACTTTC. As protein: CASSVALRRMGEEGANVLTF.